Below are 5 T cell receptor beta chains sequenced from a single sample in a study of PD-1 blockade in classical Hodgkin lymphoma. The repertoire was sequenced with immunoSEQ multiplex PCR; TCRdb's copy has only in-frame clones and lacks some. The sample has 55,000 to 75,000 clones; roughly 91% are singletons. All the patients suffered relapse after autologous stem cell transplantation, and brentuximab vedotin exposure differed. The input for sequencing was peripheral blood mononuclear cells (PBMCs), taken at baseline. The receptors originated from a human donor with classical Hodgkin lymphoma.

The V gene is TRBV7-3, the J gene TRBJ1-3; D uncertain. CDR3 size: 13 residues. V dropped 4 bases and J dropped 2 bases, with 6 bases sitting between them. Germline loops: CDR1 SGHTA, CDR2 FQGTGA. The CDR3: CASSSSAGNTIYF. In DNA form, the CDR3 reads TGTGCCAGCAGCTCCTCGGCTGGAAACACCATATATTTT.

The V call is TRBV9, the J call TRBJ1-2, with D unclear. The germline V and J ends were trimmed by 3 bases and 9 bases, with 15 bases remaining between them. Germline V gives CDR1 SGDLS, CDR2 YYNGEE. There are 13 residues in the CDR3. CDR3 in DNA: TGTGCCAGCAGCGCTCCCTCCATTTACAGCTACACCTTC. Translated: CASSAPSIYSYTF.

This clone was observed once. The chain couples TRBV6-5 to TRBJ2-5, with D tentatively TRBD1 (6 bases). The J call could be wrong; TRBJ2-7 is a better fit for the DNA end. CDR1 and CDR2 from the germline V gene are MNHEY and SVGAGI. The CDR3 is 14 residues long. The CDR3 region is CASSVTGTYPEQYF. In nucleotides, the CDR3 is TGTGCCAGCAGTGTGACAGGCACCTATCCCGAGCAGTACTTC.

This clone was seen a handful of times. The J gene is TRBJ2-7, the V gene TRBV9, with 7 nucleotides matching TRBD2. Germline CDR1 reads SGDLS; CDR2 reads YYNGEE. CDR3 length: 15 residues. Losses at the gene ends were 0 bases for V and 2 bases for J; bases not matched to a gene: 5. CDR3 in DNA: TGTGCCAGCAGCGTAGCCCCTGGGAGGGCCTACGAGCAGTACTTC. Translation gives CASSVAPGRAYEQYF.

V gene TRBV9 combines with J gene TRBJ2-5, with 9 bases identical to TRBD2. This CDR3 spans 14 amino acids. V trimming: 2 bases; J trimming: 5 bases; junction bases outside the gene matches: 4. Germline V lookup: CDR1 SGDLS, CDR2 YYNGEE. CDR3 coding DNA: TGTGCCAGCAGCGTTAGCGGGGGAGGGGAGACCCAGTACTTC. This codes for CASSVSGGGETQYF. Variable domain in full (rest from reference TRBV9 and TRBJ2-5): DSGVTQTPKHLITATGQRVTLRCSPRSGDLSVYWYQQSLDQGLQFLIQYYNGEERAKGNILERFSAQQFPDLHSELNLSSLELGDSALYFCASSVSGGGETQYFGPGTRLLVL.